The next 30 T cell receptor beta chains were all read from a single sample in a study of blood T cell repertoires in COVID-19. Libraries were prepared by immunoSEQ multiplex PCR; TCRdb keeps only in-frame clonotypes and omits some of them. The sample contains under 350,000 clones, 80% to 90% of which appear only once. Sequenced sample: PBMCs or T cells enriched from blood (not recorded which). Receptors originate from a woman aged 40 to 50 with acute COVID-19.

The chain joins TRBV7-2 to TRBJ1-3; weak D call: TRBD1 (5 bases). The CDR3 consists of 15 residues. Germline V gene sequence: CDR1 SGHTA, CDR2 FQGNSA. The V end was cut by 7 bases, the J end by 2 bases, with 15 bases between. CDR3 amino acids: CASTAGRATGNTIYF. The CDR3 DNA follows: TGTGCCAGCACCGCGGGACGGGCAACTGGAAACACCATATATTTT.

The V gene is TRBV4-2, the J gene TRBJ1-5; D ambiguous. The V end lost 5 bases, the J end lost 4 bases, and 9 bases lay between the germline ends. The CDR3 is 13 amino acids. The germline CDR1 and CDR2 sequences are LGHNA and YNFKEQ. DNA of the CDR3: TGTGCCAGCAGCAACAACGTGAATCAGCCCCAGCATTTT. Translating it yields CASSNNVNQPQHF.

J is TRBJ2-5 and V is TRBV7-9; D possibly corresponds to TRBD2 (6 bases). V was trimmed by 1 base and J by 5 bases, leaving 11 bases between them. CDR1 is SEHNR, CDR2 FQNEAQ, per germline (reference sequence). This CDR3 spans 14 amino acids. CDR3 DNA sequence: TGTGCCAGCAGCTTAGAAGGAGGGGCGGAGACCCAGTACTTC. This codes for CASSLEGGAETQYF. Full variable domain (remainder filled in from reference TRBV7-9 and TRBJ2-5): DTGVSQNPRHKITKRGQNVTFRCDPISEHNRLYWYRQTLGQGPEFLTYFQNEAQLEKSRLLSDRFSAERPKGSFSTLEIQRTEQGDSAMYLCASSLEGGAETQYFGPGTRLLVL.

This clone has just a few counts. The chain links TRBV3-1 (or the pseudogene TRBV3-2) to TRBJ1-1, with D possibly being TRBD1 (6 bases). The CDR3 sequence is 15 residues long. Germline-derived CDR1 and CDR2 are LGHDT and YNNKEL (reference sequence). The V end was cut by 1 base, the J end by 0 bases, with 9 bases between. The CDR3 DNA follows: TGTGCCAGCAGCCAAGCGGACAGATTGAACACTGAAGCTTTCTTT. Translated: CASSQADRLNTEAFF.

The V gene is TRBV6-5, the J gene TRBJ1-2; D uncertain. CDR3 length: 14 amino acids. Per germline, CDR1 MNHEY and CDR2 SVGAGI. The V end was cut by 6 bases, the J end by 4 bases, with 15 bases between. The CDR3 region has the DNA TGTGCCAGCAGCCAACCCGGGAGTCTCTATGGCTACACCTTC. It encodes CASSQPGSLYGYTF.

This chain joins TRBV29-1 and TRBJ2-3; weak D call: TRBD2 (6 bases). Germline CDR1 reads SQVTM; CDR2 reads ANQGSEA. With 8 bases removed from V and 2 bases from J, the gap between germline ends came to 14 bases. This CDR3 has 13 amino acids. The CDR3 nucleotides are TGCAGCCCCTCGGGGGTGCTCACAGATACGCAGTATTTT. It translates to CSPSGVLTDTQYF.

This chain links TRBV6-2 or TRBV6-3 with TRBJ1-5; no clear D. The V end lost 5 bases, the J end lost 7 bases, and 9 bases lay between the germline ends. Germline V gene sequence: CDR1 MNHEY, CDR2 SVGEGT. CDR3 length equals 12 residues. The CDR3 sequence is CASSNHNQPQHF. The CDR3 bases are TGTGCCAGCAGTAACCACAACCAGCCCCAGCATTTT.

This clone was counted between two and nine times. This rearrangement joins TRBV7-6 to TRBJ2-2; D is undetermined. The V and J ends lost 5 bases and 6 bases respectively, with 19 bases between them. Germline loops: CDR1 SGHVS, CDR2 FNYEAQ. The CDR3 has 16 residues. The CDR3 here is CASSLAAGHLAGELFF. The CDR3, as DNA: TGTGCCAGCAGCCTCGCCGCAGGTCACTTAGCCGGGGAGCTGTTTTTT.

The chain carries TRBV7-3 and TRBJ2-1; 10 bases line up with TRBD2. Looked up from germline, CDR1 is SGHTA and CDR2 is FQGTGA. This CDR3 has 15 residues. Trimming at V came to 5 bases and at J to 4 bases, leaving 5 bases not matched to a gene. CDR3 region: CASSPSGGSYNEQFF. The CDR3 DNA follows: TGTGCCAGCAGCCCTAGCGGGGGATCTTACAATGAGCAGTTCTTC. The full variable domain, with the rest looked up from reference TRBV7-3 and TRBJ2-1, is GAGVSQTPSNKVTEKGKYVELRCDPISGHTALYWYRQSLGQGPEFLIYFQGTGAADDSGLPNDRFFAVRPEGSVSTLKIQRTERGDSAVYLCASSPSGGSYNEQFFGPGTRLTVL.

A word on this clone: This sequence may be a read error, since a much larger clone differs from it by one base. The V call is TRBV5-1, the J call TRBJ1-5; D is perhaps TRBD1 (6 bases). Germline CDR1 and CDR2: SGHRS and YFSETQ. Deletions cut 0 bases from V and 3 bases from J, with 7 bases between. The CDR3 length is 14 residues. CDR3 in DNA: TGCGCCAGCAGCTTGGGACAGGTCAATCAGCCCCAGCATTTT. This codes for CASSLGQVNQPQHF. Looking up the rest from reference TRBV5-1 and TRBJ1-5 gives the full variable domain: KAGVTQTPRYLIKTRGQQVTLSCSPISGHRSVSWYQQTPGQGLQFLFEYFSETQRNKGNFPGRFSGRQFSNSRSEMNVSTLELGDSALYLCASSLGQVNQPQHFGDGTRLSIL.

The chain carries TRBV6-1 and TRBJ2-7; the D gene is possibly TRBD1 (7 bases). CDR1 MNHNS and CDR2 SASEGT come from the germline V gene. The CDR3 runs 15 residues. The ends were cut back, 0 bases at V and 4 bases at J, with 13 bases in the middle. CDR3 DNA sequence: TGTGCCAGCAGTGAAGCGGAGGGGGCATTATACGAGCAGTACTTC. Translation gives CASSEAEGALYEQYF.

The table lists this clone with a count of one. This sequence joins TRBV9 and TRBJ2-7; the D is unclear. This CDR3 is 13 amino acids long. V was trimmed by 0 bases and J by 2 bases, leaving 6 bases between them. From germline, CDR1 is SGDLS and CDR2 YYNGEE. CDR3 nucleotide sequence: TGTGCCAGCAGCGTAGCTCCCCCCTACGAGCAGTACTTC. Translation: CASSVAPPYEQYF.

The chain carries TRBV9 and TRBJ2-2, with a weak D call TRBD2 (5 bases). The germline gives CDR1 SGDLS, CDR2 YYNGEE. Trimming stripped 0 bases from V and 7 bases from J, with 13 bases between. The CDR3 is 15 residues long. This chain's CDR3 is CASSVGLPRDGELFF. The CDR3 nucleotides are TGTGCCAGCAGCGTAGGGCTTCCCCGGGACGGGGAGCTGTTTTTT.

The chain is built from TRBV14 and TRBJ1-6, with unresolved D. The CDR3 runs to 13 residues. Germline loops: CDR1 SGHDN, CDR2 FVKESK. Trimming cost V 3 bases and J 8 bases, with 8 bases left between them. CDR3 sequence reads: CASSHGKDSPLHF. In DNA form, the CDR3 reads TGTGCCAGCAGCCACGGGAAAGATTCACCCCTCCACTTT.

V gene TRBV6-6 combines with J gene TRBJ1-2; 7 bases fit TRBD1. V trimming: 3 bases; J trimming: 7 bases; junction bases outside the gene matches: 5. This CDR3 has 13 amino acids. Germline V CDR1 and CDR2: MNHNY, SVGAGI (reference sequence). The CDR3 region has the DNA TGTGCCAGCAGTTATGACAGGGCCGCTGGCTACACCTTC. The encoded protein is CASSYDRAAGYTF.

The rearrangement links TRBV5-4 to TRBJ1-1; possibly TRBD1 for D (5 bases). Trimming left V 6 bases short and J 0 bases short, with 21 bases between. Germline CDR1 reads SGHNT; CDR2 reads YYREEE (reference sequence). CDR3 length: 17 amino acids. CDR3 sequence: CASTVEPGILMNTEAFF. The CDR3 region has the DNA TGTGCCAGCACCGTAGAGCCAGGGATCTTGATGAACACTGAAGCTTTCTTT. Full variable domain (remainder filled in from reference TRBV5-4 and TRBJ1-1): ETGVTQSPTHLIKTRGQQVTLRCSSQSGHNTVSWYQQALGQGPQFIFQYYREEENGRGNFPPRFSGLQFPNYSSELNVNALELDDSALYLCASTVEPGILMNTEAFFGQGTRLTVV.

This chain uses TRBV18 with TRBJ2-3, with a weak D call TRBD2 (6 bases). V lost 5 bases, J lost 0 bases, and 15 bases lay in between. CDR3 length equals 16 residues. Germline-derived CDR1 and CDR2 are KGHSH and LQKENI. CDR3 bases: TGTGCCAGCTCAAACTACGGGAGTGCGAGCACAGATACGCAGTATTTT. It translates to CASSNYGSASTDTQYF. Complete variable domain (other parts from reference TRBV18 and TRBJ2-3): NAGVMQNPRHLVRRRGQEARLRCSPMKGHSHVYWYRQLPEEGLKFMVYLQKENIIDESGMPKERFSAEFPKEGPSILRIQQVVRGDSAAYFCASSNYGSASTDTQYFGPGTRLTVL.

This clone was observed a few times. The rearrangement joins TRBV10-3 to TRBJ2-3, with no clear D. The CDR3 contains 14 residues. The V and J ends lost 0 bases and 2 bases respectively, with 6 bases between them. The V gene's germline CDR1 is ENHRY and CDR2 SYGVKD. CDR3 loop: CAISESSLTDTQYF. DNA for the CDR3: TGTGCCATCAGTGAGTCGAGCCTCACAGATACGCAGTATTTT.

This chain links TRBV6-5 with TRBJ2-5, with 9 bases that match TRBD2. Germline V gives CDR1 MNHEY, CDR2 SVGAGI. This CDR3 is 15 amino acids long. The V and J ends lost 6 bases and 1 base, in that order; junction bases with no gene match: 6. This CDR3 is CASRRVAGAQETQYF. CDR3 coding DNA: TGTGCCAGCAGGCGGGTAGCGGGGGCCCAAGAGACCCAGTACTTC.

About this clone itself: Other DNA sequences in this sample translate to the same CDR3. The chain carries TRBV5-1 and TRBJ2-5; the match to TRBD1 covers 9 bases. Trimming cost V 4 bases and J 2 bases; bases outside gene matches: 3. Germline lookup yields CDR1 SGHRS and CDR2 YFSETQ. The CDR3 has 14 amino acids. The CDR3 DNA reads TGCGCCAGCAGCACAGGGACAGGGCAAGAGACCCAGTACTTC. This translates into CASSTGTGQETQYF.

The chain is built from TRBV7-9 and TRBJ2-2; 8 nucleotides align to TRBD1. Looked up from germline, CDR1 is SEHNR and CDR2 is FQNEAQ (reference sequence). CDR3 length: 15 residues. V was pared by 3 bases and J by 5 bases, with 5 bases of the junction left unmatched. The CDR3 sequence: CASSFQGALTGELFF. The CDR3 DNA reads TGTGCCAGCAGCTTCCAGGGGGCGCTTACCGGGGAGCTGTTTTTT. The complete variable domain, with remaining parts taken from reference TRBV7-9 and TRBJ2-2, reads DTGVSQNPRHKITKRGQNVTFRCDPISEHNRLYWYRQTLGQGPEFLTYFQNEAQLEKSRLLSDRFSAERPKGSFSTLEIQRTEQGDSAMYLCASSFQGALTGELFFGEGSRLTVL.

To note about this clone: Other DNA sequences in this sample translate to the same CDR3. The rearrangement uses TRBV7-8 and TRBJ1-5; D is ambiguous. This CDR3 region has 15 residues. The ends were cut back, 0 bases at V and 7 bases at J, with 13 bases in the middle. Per germline, CDR1 SGHVS and CDR2 FQNEAQ. The CDR3 loop reads CASSLASGVGQPQHF. The CDR3 DNA is TGTGCCAGCAGCTTAGCTAGCGGGGTCGGGCAGCCCCAGCATTTT. Based on the CDR3 plus reference TRBV7-8 and TRBJ1-5, the full variable domain is GAGVSQSPRYKVAKRGQDVALRCDPISGHVSLFWYQQALGQGPEFLTYFQNEAQLDKSGLPSDRFFAERPEGSVSTLKIQRTQQEDSAVYLCASSLASGVGQPQHFGDGTRLSIL.

The chain is built from TRBV11-2 and TRBJ1-6; 7 bases align to TRBD1. The V gene end was trimmed by 0 bases and the J gene end by 8 bases; junction bases not matched to a gene: 1. The CDR3 loop spans 14 amino acids. CDR1 SGHAT and CDR2 FQNNGV come from the germline V gene. The CDR3 is CASSLETGDSPLHF. Written as DNA, the CDR3 is TGTGCCAGCAGCTTAGAAACAGGGGATTCACCCCTCCACTTT.

The chain uses TRBV21-1 and TRBJ1-6; TRBD1, the D gene given by the table, was not confirmed from the DNA. TRBV21-1 is assigned pseudogene status. CDR3 length: 17 amino acids. The CDR3 sequence is CASSKNEGQKRNSPLHF. The CDR3, as DNA: TGTGCCAGCAGCAAAAATGAGGGACAAAAGCGAAATTCACCCCTCCACTTT.

The chain uses TRBV27 and TRBJ2-1; tentatively, D is TRBD2 (5 bases). V was clipped by 7 bases and J by 0 bases, with 31 bases between them. The germline V gene has CDR1 MNHEY and CDR2 SMNVEV (reference sequence). This CDR3 is 21 amino acids long. CDR3 region: CASNQRFFGKAVSSSYNEQFF. The DNA for the CDR3 is TGTGCCAGCAACCAAAGATTCTTCGGGAAAGCTGTTTCCAGCTCCTACAATGAGCAGTTCTTC.

The chain joins TRBV10-3 to TRBJ1-4; 9 bases align to TRBD1. Germline V gene data show CDR1 as ENHRY and CDR2 as SYGVKD. The CDR3 loop spans 13 amino acids. With V trimmed by 6 bases and J by 8 bases, 4 bases remained unmatched. This CDR3 reads CAISRDRAEKLFF. CDR3 DNA: TGTGCCATCAGCAGGGACAGGGCCGAAAAACTGTTTTTT.

V usage is TRBV5-1 and J usage is TRBJ1-4; D is possibly TRBD1 (6 bases). Trimming removed 4 bases from V and 0 bases from J, with 13 bases in between. Germline V lookup: CDR1 SGHRS, CDR2 YFSETQ. The CDR3 length is 16 residues. The CDR3 sequence is CASSTHDRTTNEKLFF. The DNA for the CDR3 is TGCGCCAGCAGCACCCATGACAGGACAACTAATGAAAAACTGTTTTTT.

This chain connects TRBV4-2 to TRBJ2-6; the match to TRBD1 covers 7 bases. Germline V gene data show CDR1 as LGHNA and CDR2 as YNFKEQ. This CDR3 comprises 17 residues. Trimming cost V 0 bases and J 0 bases; bases outside gene matches: 2. This chain's CDR3 is CASSQDWTGSGANVLTF. The CDR3 DNA follows: TGTGCCAGCAGCCAAGACTGGACAGGCTCTGGGGCCAACGTCCTGACTTTC.

V gene TRBV6-5 combines with J gene TRBJ1-1, with a tentative D call TRBD1 (5 bases). Trimming removed 7 bases from V and 1 base from J, with 13 bases in between. The CDR3 contains 14 residues. Germline V gene sequence: CDR1 MNHEY, CDR2 SVGAGI. The CDR3 sequence: CASTLGLSNTEAFF. CDR3 nucleotide sequence: TGTGCCAGCACCCTGGGACTGTCGAACACTGAAGCTTTCTTT.

This clone was detected once. J is TRBJ2-1 and V is TRBV6-2 or TRBV6-3; 9 nucleotides align to TRBD2. The CDR3 is 14 amino acids. V shed 5 bases and J 7 bases; nucleotides not matched to a gene: 6. Germline V gives CDR1 MNHEY, CDR2 SVGEGT. CDR3 region: CASSLAGGPNEQFF. The CDR3, as DNA: TGTGCCAGCAGTCTGGCGGGGGGGCCAAATGAGCAGTTCTTC.